One sample yielded the 15 T cell receptor beta chains listed below, sequenced in a study of blood T cell repertoires in COVID-19. Sequencing was performed with immunoSEQ multiplex PCR; in TCRdb, only in-frame clones are kept and a portion is missing. The sample includes tens of thousands of clones, around 87% of them seen just once. The sample was peripheral blood. These receptors originate from a man in his 60s with active COVID-19.

The V call is TRBV5-6, the J call TRBJ2-5; 7 nucleotides line up with TRBD2. J gave up 1 base and V 1 base, and 4 bases lay outside the gene matches. Germline V gives CDR1 SGHDT, CDR2 YYEEEE. The CDR3 length is 15 residues. The CDR3 protein is CASSLFRGVQETQYF. The CDR3 DNA reads as TGTGCCAGCAGCTTGTTTCGGGGGGTCCAAGAGACCCAGTACTTC.

The chain has TRBV6-5 and TRBJ1-2; 9 bases are a match to TRBD1. The CDR3 runs 13 residues. Losses at the gene ends were 6 bases for V and 7 bases for J; bases not matched to a gene: 6. Germline CDR1 and CDR2: MNHEY and SVGAGI. The CDR3 coding sequence is TGTGCCAGCAGCTTGACAGGGGGTAGTGGCTACACCTTC. Amino acid sequence: CASSLTGGSGYTF.

This sequence joins TRBV5-1 and TRBJ1-2; 8 positions match TRBD1. Germline V lookup: CDR1 SGHRS, CDR2 YFSETQ. The CDR3 has 15 residues. V dropped 5 bases and J dropped 2; count of bases not matched to a gene: 8. CDR3 nucleotides: TGCGCCAGCAGACTGGACAGGGAGGCGAACTATGGCTACACCTTC. The encoded protein is CASRLDREANYGYTF.

The V gene is TRBV27, the J gene TRBJ2-5, with 7 bases lining up with TRBD1. CDR3 length equals 13 residues. V was pared by 2 bases and J by 5 bases, with 2 bases of the junction left unmatched. The germline gives CDR1 MNHEY, CDR2 SMNVEV (reference sequence). CDR3 in DNA: TGTGCCAGCAGTTTACGAGGGGGCGAGACCCAGTACTTC. This encodes CASSLRGGETQYF.

This clone showed up just once. V gene TRBV6-5 combines with J gene TRBJ1-2, with D maybe TRBD1 (6 bases). The germline V gene encodes CDR1 MNHEY and CDR2 SVGAGI. Trimming removed 0 bases at V and 0 bases at J, with 11 bases between. The CDR3 is 16 residues long. In nucleotides, the CDR3 is TGTGCCAGCAGTTACTCTGGACAGATAGCTAACTATGGCTACACCTTC. This gives the protein CASSYSGQIANYGYTF.

The CDR3 here is CASSLAQGGSGTQYF. The CDR3 bases are TGCGCCAGCAGCTTGGCTCAGGGTGGCTCGGGGACCCAGTACTTC. The chain joins TRBV5-1 to TRBJ2-5, with D perhaps matching TRBD1 (5 bases). This CDR3 contains 15 residues. The V end lost 0 bases, the J end lost 7 bases, and 16 bases lay between the germline ends. Per the germline V gene, CDR1 is SGHRS and CDR2 is YFSETQ.

J is TRBJ1-2 and V is TRBV3-1 (or the pseudogene TRBV3-2); no definite D call. The V gene's germline CDR1 is LGHDT and CDR2 YNNKEL (reference sequence). V lost 0 bases, J lost 4 bases, and 6 bases lay in between. The CDR3 has 13 amino acids. DNA for the CDR3: TGTGCCAGCAGCCAAGAACAGTCCTATGGCTACACCTTC. Encoded protein: CASSQEQSYGYTF.

The rearrangement joins TRBV19 to TRBJ2-7; tentatively, D is TRBD1 (6 bases). The V end lost 6 bases, the J end lost 3 bases, and 18 bases lay between the germline ends. Germline values: CDR1 LNHDA, CDR2 SQIVND (reference sequence). The CDR3 extends over 15 amino acids. The CDR3 protein is CASRPATGSLYEQYF. As DNA, the CDR3 is TGTGCCAGTAGGCCGGCCACAGGGTCCCTCTACGAGCAGTACTTC.

The chain is built from TRBV7-2 and TRBJ2-7; 7 positions match TRBD1. The V gene's germline CDR1 is SGHTA and CDR2 FQGNSA. This CDR3 comprises 13 residues. J gave up 3 bases and V 3 bases, and 2 bases lay outside the gene matches. The CDR3 reads CASSLDRNYEQYF. The CDR3 region has the DNA TGTGCCAGCAGCTTGGACAGGAACTACGAGCAGTACTTC.

The V call is TRBV10-2, the J call TRBJ2-7, with TRBD1 matching over 10 bases. V shed 10 bases, J shed 4 bases, and the junction held 7 bases outside the gene matches. The CDR3 has 13 residues. Looked up from germline, CDR1 is WSHSY and CDR2 is SAAADI. In DNA, the CDR3 is TGCGCCACAGGACAGGGGGTATTATACGAGCAGTACTTC. Translated: CATGQGVLYEQYF.

The gene calls are TRBV28 and TRBJ1-5; 8 nucleotides line up with TRBD1. The CDR3 is 15 amino acids. The J segment lost 5 bases and the V segment lost 5 bases, leaving 8 bases of the junction unmatched. In germline, CDR1 is MDHEN, CDR2 SYDVKM. The CDR3 DNA reads as TGTGCCAGCAGTCCCGTTACAGGGGGATATCAGCCCCAGCATTTT. It specifies CASSPVTGGYQPQHF.

This rearrangement joins TRBV18 to TRBJ2-2; D gene uncertain. CDR3 length equals 15 residues. V shed 2 bases and J shed 0 bases, with 7 bases lying between them. CDR1 is KGHSH and CDR2 is LQKENI in the germline V gene. The CDR3 DNA follows: TGTGCCAGCTCACCAGATCAGGCGAACACCGGGGAGCTGTTTTTT. Its protein product is CASSPDQANTGELFF.

The chain is built from TRBV25-1 and TRBJ2-1, with 8 bases fitting TRBD2. Trimming took 4 bases from V and 4 from J; bases not matched to a gene: 9. CDR1 and CDR2 (germline): MGHDK, SYGVNS. CDR3 length: 16 residues. CDR3 loop: CASSGGERGNYNEQFF. CDR3 DNA sequence: TGTGCCAGCAGTGGGGGAGAGCGGGGGAATTACAATGAGCAGTTCTTC.

The chain carries TRBV19 and TRBJ2-1; D is possibly TRBD1 (6 bases). The germline V gene encodes CDR1 LNHDA and CDR2 SQIVND (reference sequence). Trimming removed 5 bases from V and 9 bases from J, with 14 bases in between. The CDR3 runs to 13 residues. Here the CDR3 DNA reads TGTGCCAGTAGTGGGGCCAGGGGCGGTGAGCAGTTCTTC. Its translation: CASSGARGGEQFF. Variable domain in full (rest from reference TRBV19 and TRBJ2-1): DGGITQSPKYLFRKEGQNVTLSCEQNLNHDAMYWYRQDPGQGLRLIYYSQIVNDFQKGDIAEGYSVSREKKESFPLTVTSAQKNPTAFYLCASSGARGGEQFFGPGTRLTVL.

This clone occurred a few times. The chain employs TRBV1 and TRBJ2-7; the tabulated D call, TRBD2, remains unverified against the DNA. TRBV1 is a pseudogene segment. The CDR3 spans 14 residues. CDR3 loop: CTSSHWDYSYEQYF. In nucleotides, the CDR3 is TGCACCAGCAGTCATTGGGACTACTCCTACGAGCAGTACTTC.